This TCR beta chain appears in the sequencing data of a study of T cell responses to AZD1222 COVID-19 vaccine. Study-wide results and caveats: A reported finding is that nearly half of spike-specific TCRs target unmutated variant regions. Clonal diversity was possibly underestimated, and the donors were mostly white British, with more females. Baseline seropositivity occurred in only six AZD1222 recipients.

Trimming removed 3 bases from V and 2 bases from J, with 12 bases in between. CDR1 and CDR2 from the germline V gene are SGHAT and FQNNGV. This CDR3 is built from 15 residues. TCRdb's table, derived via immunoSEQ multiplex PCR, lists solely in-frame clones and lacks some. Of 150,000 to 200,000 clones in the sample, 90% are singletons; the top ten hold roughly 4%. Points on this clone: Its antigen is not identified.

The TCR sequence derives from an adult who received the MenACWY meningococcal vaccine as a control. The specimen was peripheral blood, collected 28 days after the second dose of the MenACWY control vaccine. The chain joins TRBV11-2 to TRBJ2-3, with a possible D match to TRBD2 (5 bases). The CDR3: CASSFQSGSTDTQYF. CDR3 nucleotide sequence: TGTGCCAGCAGCTTCCAATCGGGATCCACAGATACGCAGTATTTT.